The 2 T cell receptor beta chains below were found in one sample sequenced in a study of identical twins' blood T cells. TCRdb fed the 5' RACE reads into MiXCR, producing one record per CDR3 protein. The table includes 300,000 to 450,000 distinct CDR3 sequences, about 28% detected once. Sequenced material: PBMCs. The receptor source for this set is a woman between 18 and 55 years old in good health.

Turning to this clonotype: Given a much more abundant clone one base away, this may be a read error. This CDR3 reads CASSQYIVTEAFF. CDR3 coding DNA: TGTGCCAGCAGCCAATATATTGTTACTGAAGCTTTCTTT. This chain links TRBV14 with TRBJ1-1; D uncertain. Trimming cost V 2 bases and J 5 bases, with 9 bases left between them. There are 13 residues in the CDR3. Germline values: CDR1 SGHDN, CDR2 FVKESK.

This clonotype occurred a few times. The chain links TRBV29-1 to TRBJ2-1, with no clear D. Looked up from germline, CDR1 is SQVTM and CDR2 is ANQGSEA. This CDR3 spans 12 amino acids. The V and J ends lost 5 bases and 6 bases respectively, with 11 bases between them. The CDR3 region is CSVPAGLNEQFF. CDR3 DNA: TGCAGCGTTCCGGCAGGTCTCAATGAGCAGTTCTTC.